What follows describes a single TCR beta chain. Its antigen is not identified. As it was prepared, the TCRbeta library received unique molecular identifiers. Using its own MiXCR run on the PCR reads, TCRdb lists one record per CDR3 protein. The sample lists some 120,000 distinct CDR3 sequences, 8% to 10% occurring once. The CDR3 runs to 13 residues. Germline-derived CDR1 and CDR2 are SGHAT and FQNNGV. V lost 4 bases to trimming and J lost 4 bases, with 7 bases between them. This entry belongs to a study of T-cell reconstitution after alpha-beta-depleted transplantation in children. Study findings and constraints: Expanded clones from the graft, numbering several hundred, reportedly supplied alpha-beta T cells about two months after transplant. After one year, T-cell counts and TCRbeta diversity mostly came from new T cells. Some patients owed their high day-60 TCRbeta diversity to surviving recipient T cells and thymic progenitors.

The TCR sequence derives from a girl less than two years old who had a stem cell transplant for combined immunodeficiency, so the T cells may come from the graft donor. The genes are TRBV11-2 and TRBJ1-4; unclear D gene. Sequencing used PBMCs, mostly from graft donor cells, obtained 180 days after TCRalphabeta/CD19-depleted stem cell transplant. CDR3: CASSSQINEKLFF. The DNA for the CDR3 is TGTGCCAGCAGCTCACAGATTAATGAAAAACTGTTTTTT.